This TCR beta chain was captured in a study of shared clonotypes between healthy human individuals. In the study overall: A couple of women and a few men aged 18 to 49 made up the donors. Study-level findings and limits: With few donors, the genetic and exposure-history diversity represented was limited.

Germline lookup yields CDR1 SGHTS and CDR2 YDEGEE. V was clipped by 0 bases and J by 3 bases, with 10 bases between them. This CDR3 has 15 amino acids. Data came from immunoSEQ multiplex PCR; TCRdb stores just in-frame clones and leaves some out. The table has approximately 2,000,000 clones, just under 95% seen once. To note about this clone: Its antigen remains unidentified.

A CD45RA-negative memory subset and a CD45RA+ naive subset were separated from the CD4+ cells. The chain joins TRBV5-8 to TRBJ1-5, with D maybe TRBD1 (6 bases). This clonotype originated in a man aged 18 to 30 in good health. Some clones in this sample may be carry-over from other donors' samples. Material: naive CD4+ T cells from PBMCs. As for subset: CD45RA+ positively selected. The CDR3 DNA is TGTGCCAGCAGCTTGGGGTCAGGGGACAATCAGCCCCAGCATTTT. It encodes CASSLGSGDNQPQHF.